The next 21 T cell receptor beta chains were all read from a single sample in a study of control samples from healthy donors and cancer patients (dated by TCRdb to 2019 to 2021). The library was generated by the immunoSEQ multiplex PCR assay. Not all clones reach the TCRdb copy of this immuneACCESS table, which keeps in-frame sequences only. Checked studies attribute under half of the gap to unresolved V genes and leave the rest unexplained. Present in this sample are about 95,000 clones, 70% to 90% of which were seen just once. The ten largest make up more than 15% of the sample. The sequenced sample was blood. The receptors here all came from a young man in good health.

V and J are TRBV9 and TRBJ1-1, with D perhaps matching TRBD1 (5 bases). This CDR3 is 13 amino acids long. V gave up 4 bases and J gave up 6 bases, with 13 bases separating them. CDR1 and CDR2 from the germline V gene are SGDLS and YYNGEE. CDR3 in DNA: TGTGCCAGCAGCTCTCAGGGAGGCGCTGAAGCTTTCTTT. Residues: CASSSQGGAEAFF. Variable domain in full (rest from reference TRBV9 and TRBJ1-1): DSGVTQTPKHLITATGQRVTLRCSPRSGDLSVYWYQQSLDQGLQFLIQYYNGEERAKGNILERFSAQQFPDLHSELNLSSLELGDSALYFCASSSQGGAEAFFGQGTRLTVV.

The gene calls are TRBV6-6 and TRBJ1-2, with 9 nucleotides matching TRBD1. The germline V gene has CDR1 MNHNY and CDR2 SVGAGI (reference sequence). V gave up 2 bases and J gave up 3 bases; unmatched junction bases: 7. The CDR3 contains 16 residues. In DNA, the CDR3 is TGTGCCAGCAGTTACAGTGGGACAGGGAACGACTATGGCTACACCTTC. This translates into CASSYSGTGNDYGYTF.

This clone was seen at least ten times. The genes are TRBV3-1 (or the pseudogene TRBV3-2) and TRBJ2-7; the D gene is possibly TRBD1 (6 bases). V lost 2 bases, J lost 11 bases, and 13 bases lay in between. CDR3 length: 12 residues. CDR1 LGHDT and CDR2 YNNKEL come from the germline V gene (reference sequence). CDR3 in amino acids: CASSQIVGQEYF. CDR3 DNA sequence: TGTGCCAGCAGCCAAATTGTGGGACAAGAGTACTTC.

CDR3 bases: TGTGCCAGCAGCCGGGGGGGCCGAGAGACCCAGTACTTC. This translates into CASSRGGRETQYF. The V call is TRBV5-5, the J call TRBJ2-5, with TRBD2 identical over 8 bases. With 4 bases clipped from V and 4 bases from J, the junction kept 3 bases outside the gene matches. The CDR3 contains 13 residues. Germline values: CDR1 SGHKS, CDR2 YYEKEE (reference sequence).

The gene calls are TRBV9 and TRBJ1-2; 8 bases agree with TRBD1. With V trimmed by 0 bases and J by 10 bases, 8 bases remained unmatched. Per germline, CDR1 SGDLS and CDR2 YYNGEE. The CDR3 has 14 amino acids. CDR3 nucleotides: TGTGCCAGCAGCGTAGCCCTTGGGACAGGAGTCTACACCTTC. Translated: CASSVALGTGVYTF.

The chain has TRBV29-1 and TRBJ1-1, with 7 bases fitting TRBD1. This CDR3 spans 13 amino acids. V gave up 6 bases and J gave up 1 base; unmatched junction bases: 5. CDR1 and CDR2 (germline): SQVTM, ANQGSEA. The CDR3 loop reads CSVKQGKNTEAFF. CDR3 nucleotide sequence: TGCAGCGTAAAACAGGGGAAGAACACTGAAGCTTTCTTT.

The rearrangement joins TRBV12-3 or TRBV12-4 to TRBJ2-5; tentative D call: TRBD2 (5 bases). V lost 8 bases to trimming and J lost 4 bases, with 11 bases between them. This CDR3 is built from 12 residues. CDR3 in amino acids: CASLRRGETQYF. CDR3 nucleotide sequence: TGTGCCAGCTTGCGTCGGGGAGAGACCCAGTACTTC.

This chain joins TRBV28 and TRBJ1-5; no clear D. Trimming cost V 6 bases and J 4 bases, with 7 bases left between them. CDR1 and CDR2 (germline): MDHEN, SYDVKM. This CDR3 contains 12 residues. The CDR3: CASSRPNQPQHF. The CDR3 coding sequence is TGTGCCAGCAGCCGACCGAATCAGCCCCAGCATTTT.

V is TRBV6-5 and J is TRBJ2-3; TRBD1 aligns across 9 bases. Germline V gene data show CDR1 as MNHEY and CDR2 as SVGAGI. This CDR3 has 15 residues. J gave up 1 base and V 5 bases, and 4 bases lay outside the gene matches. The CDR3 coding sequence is TGTGCCAGCAGTCTCCGGGACAGGGGCACAGATACGCAGTATTTT. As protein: CASSLRDRGTDTQYF.

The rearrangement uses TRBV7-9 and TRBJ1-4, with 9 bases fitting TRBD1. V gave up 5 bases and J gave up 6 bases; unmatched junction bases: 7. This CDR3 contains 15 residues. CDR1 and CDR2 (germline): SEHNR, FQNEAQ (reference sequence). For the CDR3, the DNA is TGTGCCAGCAGCACGGGACAGGGAACCTATGAAAAACTGTTTTTT. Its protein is CASSTGQGTYEKLFF.

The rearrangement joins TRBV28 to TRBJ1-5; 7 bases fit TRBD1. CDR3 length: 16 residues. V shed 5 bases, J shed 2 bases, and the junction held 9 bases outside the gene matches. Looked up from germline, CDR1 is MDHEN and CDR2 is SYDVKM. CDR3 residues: CASSRPGGSGNQPQHF. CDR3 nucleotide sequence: TGTGCCAGCAGTCGACCAGGGGGATCAGGCAATCAGCCCCAGCATTTT.

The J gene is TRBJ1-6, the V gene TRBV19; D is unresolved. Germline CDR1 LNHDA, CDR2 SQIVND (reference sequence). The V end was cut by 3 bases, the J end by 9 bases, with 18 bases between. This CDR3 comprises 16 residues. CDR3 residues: CASSMTTAIYPSPLHF. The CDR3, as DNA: TGTGCCAGTAGTATGACCACAGCCATTTACCCTTCACCCCTCCACTTT.

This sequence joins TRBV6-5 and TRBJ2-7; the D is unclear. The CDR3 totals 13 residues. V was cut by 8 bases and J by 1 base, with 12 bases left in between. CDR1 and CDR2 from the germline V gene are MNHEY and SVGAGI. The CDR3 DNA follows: TGTGCCAGCCGTTCGGCAGGATCCTACGAGCAGTACTTC. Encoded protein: CASRSAGSYEQYF.

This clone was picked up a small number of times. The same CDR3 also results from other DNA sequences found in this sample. CDR3 residues: CASSQDQRGYNEQFF. DNA of the CDR3: TGCGCCAGCAGCCAAGATCAGCGGGGCTACAATGAGCAGTTCTTC. V and J are TRBV4-1 and TRBJ2-1; 7 nucleotides agree with TRBD2. Germline V gene data show CDR1 as MGHRA and CDR2 as YSYEKL. This CDR3 has 15 amino acids. With V trimmed by 0 bases and J by 3 bases, 2 bases remained unmatched.

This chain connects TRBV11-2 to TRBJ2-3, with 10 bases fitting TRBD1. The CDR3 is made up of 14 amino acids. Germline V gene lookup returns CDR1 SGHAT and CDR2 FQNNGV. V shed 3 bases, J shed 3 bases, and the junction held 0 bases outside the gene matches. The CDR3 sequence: CASSLDRGTDTQYF. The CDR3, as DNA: TGTGCCAGCAGCTTGGACAGGGGGACAGATACGCAGTATTTT.

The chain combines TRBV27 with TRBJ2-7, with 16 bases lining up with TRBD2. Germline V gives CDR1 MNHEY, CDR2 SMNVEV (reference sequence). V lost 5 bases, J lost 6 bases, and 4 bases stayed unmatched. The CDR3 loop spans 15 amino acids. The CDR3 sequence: CASSAGTSGGAEQYF. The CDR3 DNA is TGTGCCAGCAGTGCAGGGACTAGCGGGGGGGCCGAGCAGTACTTC.

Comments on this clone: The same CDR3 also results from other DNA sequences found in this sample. The CDR3 sequence: CASSIARNTEAFF. DNA for the CDR3: TGTGCCAGTAGTATTGCCAGAAACACTGAAGCTTTCTTT. V and J are TRBV19 and TRBJ1-1; D ambiguous. The CDR3 is 13 amino acids. The germline gives CDR1 LNHDA, CDR2 SQIVND (reference sequence). V was pared by 3 bases and J by 2 bases, with 7 bases between. The variable domain in full, completed from reference TRBV19 and TRBJ1-1, reads DGGITQSPKYLFRKEGQNVTLSCEQNLNHDAMYWYRQDPGQGLRLIYYSQIVNDFQKGDIAEGYSVSREKKESFPLTVTSAQKNPTAFYLCASSIARNTEAFFGQGTRLTVV.

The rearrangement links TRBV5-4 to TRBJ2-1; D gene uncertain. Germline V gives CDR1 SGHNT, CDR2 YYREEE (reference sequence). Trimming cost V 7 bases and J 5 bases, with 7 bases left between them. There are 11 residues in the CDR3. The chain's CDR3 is CASGHNNEQFF. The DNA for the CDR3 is TGTGCCAGCGGCCATAACAATGAGCAGTTCTTC.

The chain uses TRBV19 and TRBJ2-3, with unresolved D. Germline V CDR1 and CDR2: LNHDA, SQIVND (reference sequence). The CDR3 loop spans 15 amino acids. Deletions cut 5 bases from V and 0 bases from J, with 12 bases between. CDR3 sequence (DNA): TGTGCCAGTAGTCTTTACTACCCTAGCACAGATACGCAGTATTTT. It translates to CASSLYYPSTDTQYF.

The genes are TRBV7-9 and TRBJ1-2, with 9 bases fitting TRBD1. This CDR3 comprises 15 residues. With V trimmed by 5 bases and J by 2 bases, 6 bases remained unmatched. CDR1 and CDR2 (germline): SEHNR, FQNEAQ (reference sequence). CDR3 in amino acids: CASSPGQGVNYGYTF. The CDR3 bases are TGTGCCAGCAGCCCGGGACAGGGAGTCAACTATGGCTACACCTTC.

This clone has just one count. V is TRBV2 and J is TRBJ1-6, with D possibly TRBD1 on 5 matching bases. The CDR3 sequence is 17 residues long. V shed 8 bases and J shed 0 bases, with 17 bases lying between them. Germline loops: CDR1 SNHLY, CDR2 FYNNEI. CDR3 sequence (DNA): TGTGCCAGCCTAATAGACAGCCAGAGCTCCTATAATTCACCCCTCCACTTT. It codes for CASLIDSQSSYNSPLHF.